These 19 T cell receptor beta chains share one sample of origin, sequenced in a study of molecular identifiers for immune sequencing clone quantification. TCRdb processed the PCR reads anew with MiXCR; each CDR3 protein has one entry. The data hold about 320,000 distinct CDR3 sequences, with about a fifth observed a single time. The sequenced sample was naive CD8+ T cells from blood, with Jurkat cell RNA spiked in. Subset indicated: FACS-sorted CD8+CD4-CCR7+CD45RA+ naive T cells. The receptors were sampled from a human donor in good health. Some libraries in this study had Jurkat cell RNA spiked in.

At least ten counts were recorded for this clonotype. This chain uses TRBV2 with TRBJ2-3; perhaps D is TRBD1 or TRBD2 (5 bases each). Germline V gene lookup returns CDR1 SNHLY and CDR2 FYNNEI. The CDR3 runs 16 residues. Trimming removed 6 bases at V and 4 bases at J, with 20 bases between. The CDR3 spells CASRPPGPTVPDTQYF. DNA for the CDR3: TGTGCCAGCAGACCCCCGGGACCAACCGTCCCAGATACGCAGTATTTT. Together with reference TRBV2 and TRBJ2-3, the CDR3 gives the full variable domain: EPEVTQTPSHQVTQMGQEVILRCVPISNHLYFYWYRQILGQKVEFLVSFYNNEISEKSEIFDDQFSVERPDGSNFTLKIRSTKLEDSAMYFCASRPPGPTVPDTQYFGPGTRLTVL.

Regarding this clonotype: A much larger clone differs by one base, so this may be a read error. The chain couples TRBV20-1 to TRBJ2-3, with 9 bases matching TRBD2. Germline V gene data show CDR1 as DFQATT and CDR2 as SNEGSKA (reference sequence). The trim removed 6 bases at V and 4 bases at J, leaving 23 bases unmatched. The CDR3 covers 19 residues. Written as DNA, the CDR3 is TGCAGTGCGAAAGAAACCGGGACTAGCAGGGGGACACCCCCAGATACGCAGTATTTT. Its translation is CSAKETGTSRGTPPDTQYF.

Many counts were recorded for this clonotype. This sequence joins TRBV5-5 and TRBJ1-2; TRBD1 is a possible D gene (6 bases). CDR3 length: 15 amino acids. The germline V gene encodes CDR1 SGHKS and CDR2 YYEKEE (reference sequence). Deletions cut 2 bases from V and 8 bases from J, with 19 bases between. In nucleotides, the CDR3 is TGTGCCAGCAGCTTACCCCCGGGGGCCACCGAGGGCTACACCTTC. Encoded protein: CASSLPPGATEGYTF.

Worth noting for this clonotype: A read error is possible here, since a much larger clone lies one base away. The chain employs TRBV7-6 and TRBJ2-2; D unresolved. The CDR3 runs 14 residues. The germline V gene has CDR1 SGHVS and CDR2 FNYEAQ. V dropped 1 base and J dropped 4 bases, with 7 bases sitting between them. CDR3 coding DNA: TGTGCCAGCAGCTTAGTGCACAGCACCGGGGAGCTGTTTTTT. As protein: CASSLVHSTGELFF.

Comments on this clonotype: A much bigger clone sits one base away, suggesting this may be a read error. V usage is TRBV7-9 and J usage is TRBJ2-1; 7 bases are shared with TRBD2. V lost 0 bases to trimming and J lost 7 bases; unmatched junction nucleotides: 12. This CDR3 region has 17 residues. Germline assignment: CDR1 SEHNR and CDR2 FQNEAQ (reference sequence). CDR3 sequence: CASSLAGPAGYKNEQFF. Written as DNA, the CDR3 is TGTGCCAGCAGCTTAGCTGGACCAGCGGGGTATAAGAATGAGCAGTTCTTC.

This clonotype has at least ten counts. The gene calls are TRBV7-2 and TRBJ2-7; 9 bases line up with TRBD1. The CDR3 runs 14 residues. Germline CDR1 and CDR2: SGHTA and FQGNSA. Germline trimming cut 1 base from V and 2 bases from J; bases unmatched to any gene: 0. The CDR3 nucleotides are TGTGCCAGCAGCTTAGGGACAGGGGCCTACGAGCAGTACTTC. It specifies CASSLGTGAYEQYF.

This clonotype was seen ten or more times. The gene calls are TRBV5-1 and TRBJ2-7; TRBD1 aligns across 8 bases. This CDR3 has 14 residues. Germline CDR1 and CDR2: SGHRS and YFSETQ. The V segment lost 3 bases and the J segment 2 bases; nucleotides outside the gene matches: 4. In DNA form, the CDR3 reads TGCGCCAGCAGCTCGGACAGGGACCCCTACGAGCAGTACTTC. Protein sequence: CASSSDRDPYEQYF.

Worth noting for this clonotype: A read error is possible here, since a much larger clone lies one base away. The V and J genes are TRBV7-9 and TRBJ2-7; D gene ambiguous. CDR1 is SEHNR, CDR2 FQNEAQ, per germline (reference sequence). CDR3 size: 14 residues. The CDR3 is CAGSLLGSPYEQYF. The CDR3 coding sequence is TGTGCCGGCAGCTTACTGGGGTCCCCCTACGAGCAGTACTTC. Filled out from reference TRBV7-9 and TRBJ2-7, the complete variable domain reads DTGVSQNPRHKITKRGQNVTFRCDPISEHNRLYWYRQTLGQGPEFLTYFQNEAQLEKSRLLSDRFSAERPKGSFSTLEIQRTEQGDSAMYLCAGSLLGSPYEQYFGPGTRLTVT.

In its sample, this clonotype was seen many times. One junction end does not reproduce the germline sequence, and a read error may be involved. This chain uses TRBV7-9 with TRBJ2-7, with D uncertain. The CDR3 runs to 13 residues. Germline lookup yields CDR1 SEHNR and CDR2 FQNEAQ (reference sequence). CDR3 sequence reads: CASSPPASYEQYF. The DNA for the CDR3 is TGCGCCAGCAGCCCGCCGGCCTCCTACGAGCAGTACTTC.

This clonotype was seen at least ten times. The chain combines TRBV7-2 with TRBJ1-1; D call uncertain. V lost 1 base and J 9 bases, leaving 15 bases between the germline ends. Germline CDR1 SGHTA, CDR2 FQGNSA. The CDR3 is made up of 14 amino acids. Written as DNA, the CDR3 is TGTGCCAGCAGCTTAGATTCGAACCCGGTCCAAGCTTTCTTT. This codes for CASSLDSNPVQAFF.

This clonotype was found many times. The chain combines TRBV7-9 with TRBJ1-1; D gene unclear. Looked up from germline, CDR1 is SEHNR and CDR2 is FQNEAQ (reference sequence). The CDR3 extends over 14 amino acids. V dropped 2 bases and J dropped 1 base, with 8 bases sitting between them. The CDR3 loop is CASSLIQTNTEAFF. The CDR3 coding sequence is TGTGCCAGCAGCTTAATTCAGACGAACACTGAAGCTTTCTTT.

This clonotype was counted many times. CDR3 amino acids: CASSHGLAKNIQYF. CDR3 bases: TGTGCCAGCAGTCATGGACTAGCCAAAAACATTCAGTACTTC. This chain uses TRBV28 with TRBJ2-4; D might be TRBD2 (5 bases). The V end lost 5 bases, the J end lost 0 bases, and 8 bases lay between the germline ends. Germline V gene sequence: CDR1 MDHEN, CDR2 SYDVKM. This CDR3 region has 14 residues.

For this clonotype: This sequence may be a read error, since a much larger clone differs from it by one base. The V call is TRBV4-3, the J call TRBJ1-1; weak D call: TRBD1 (5 bases). Germline CDR1 and CDR2: LGHNA and YSLEER. This CDR3 has 16 residues. CDR3 in DNA: TGCGCCAGCATCCAAGAGCCGGGACCCATGAACACTGAAGCTTTCTTT. Amino acids: CASIQEPGPMNTEAFF.

The table lists this clonotype with many counts. This chain connects TRBV2 to TRBJ2-2; no firm D call. CDR3 length equals 15 residues. Germline CDR1 is SNHLY and CDR2 is FYNNEI. Trimming left V 7 bases short and J 1 base short, with 13 bases between. The CDR3 sequence is CASTEPTKNTGELFF. Here the CDR3 DNA reads TGTGCCAGCACCGAACCTACTAAGAACACCGGGGAGCTGTTTTTT.

In its sample, this clonotype was seen many times. The chain carries TRBV7-9 and TRBJ2-7, with 7 nucleotides matching TRBD1. The ends lost 4 bases at V and 2 bases at J; junction bases unmatched: 5. CDR1 is SEHNR, CDR2 FQNEAQ, per germline (reference sequence). The CDR3 totals 14 residues. CDR3 nucleotides: TGTGCCAGCAGCTCGCCCGGGACAGCCTACGAGCAGTACTTC. This translates into CASSSPGTAYEQYF.

This clonotype was found many times. The chain has TRBV19 and TRBJ2-4; 8 bases align to TRBD1. Germline CDR1 is LNHDA and CDR2 is SQIVND (reference sequence). Trimming removed 5 bases from V and 6 bases from J; junction bases left unmatched: 6. The CDR3 is 14 residues long. CDR3 amino acids: CASSPTGTGNIQYF. The DNA of the CDR3 is TGTGCCAGTAGTCCTACTGGGACAGGAAACATTCAGTACTTC. Full variable domain (rest looked up from reference TRBV19 and TRBJ2-4): DGGITQSPKYLFRKEGQNVTLSCEQNLNHDAMYWYRQDPGQGLRLIYYSQIVNDFQKGDIAEGYSVSREKKESFPLTVTSAQKNPTAFYLCASSPTGTGNIQYFGAGTRLSVL.

This clonotype was observed a handful of times. This CDR3 reads CASSLTTNYGYTF. In DNA form, the CDR3 reads TGTGCCAGCAGCTTGACTACTAACTATGGCTACACCTTC. This rearrangement joins TRBV5-4 to TRBJ1-2; D unclear. Germline V gives CDR1 SGHNT, CDR2 YYREEE (reference sequence). The V end lost 1 base, the J end lost 0 bases, and 4 bases lay between the germline ends. The CDR3 sequence is 13 residues long. The entire variable domain, with the rest obtained from reference TRBV5-4 and TRBJ1-2, is as follows: ETGVTQSPTHLIKTRGQQVTLRCSSQSGHNTVSWYQQALGQGPQFIFQYYREEENGRGNFPPRFSGLQFPNYSSELNVNALELDDSALYLCASSLTTNYGYTFGSGTRLTVV.

This clonotype was observed at least ten times. The genes are TRBV6-5 and TRBJ2-6; D is ambiguous. Trimming took 2 bases from V and 0 from J, leaving 2 bases between them. The CDR3 has 14 amino acids. Germline CDR1 is MNHEY and CDR2 is SVGAGI. The CDR3 DNA follows: TGTGCCAGCAGTTACAACTCTGGGGCCAACGTCCTGACTTTC. It codes for CASSYNSGANVLTF.

This clonotype was found many times. The V and J genes are TRBV9 and TRBJ2-3, with TRBD2 as a possible D gene (7 bases). The germline V and J ends were trimmed by 3 bases and 2 bases, with 10 bases remaining between them. The CDR3 has 14 residues. Germline lookup yields CDR1 SGDLS and CDR2 YYNGEE. In DNA, the CDR3 is TGTGCCAGCAGCGGGGGGGGCCTCACAGATACGCAGTATTTT. Translating it yields CASSGGGLTDTQYF.